The clone carrying this T cell receptor (beta chain) occurred a few times. The data stem from a study of identical twins. This CDR3 contains 12 residues. CDR1 is SQVTM and CDR2 is ANQGSEA in the germline V gene. V was clipped by 5 bases and J by 4 bases; unmatched bases: 3. Template switching, a step in the protocol, added a universal primer site, and cDNA carried unique molecular identifiers. Using its own MiXCR run on the 5' RACE reads, TCRdb lists one record per CDR3 protein. This sample has fewer than 250,000 distinct CDR3 sequences, with 6% to 8.5% found just once. The sample also formed part of further work on yellow fever vaccine responses in identical twins.

The chain is built from TRBV29-1 and TRBJ2-3; 7 nucleotides line up with TRBD1. This receptor was taken from a woman between 18 and 29 years old in good health. Sequencing input: CD8+ T cells sorted from blood. CDR3 amino acids: CSVPGQADTQYF. CDR3 DNA: TGCAGCGTTCCCGGACAGGCAGATACGCAGTATTTT.